This paragraph covers one T cell receptor (beta chain) sequence. What it recognizes is unknown. Method: immunoSEQ multiplex PCR; TCRdb's copy keeps in-frame clones and lacks some. Of under 200,000 clones listed, under 95% are singletons. This entry comes from a study of T cell responses to AZD1222 COVID-19 vaccine. Study-wide results and limits: Clonal diversity was possibly underestimated, and the donors were mostly white British, with more females.

Germline V lookup: CDR1 LGHNT, CDR2 FRNRAP. V was shortened by 5 bases and J by 0 bases, with 5 bases between the two germline ends. The CDR3 totals 12 residues. The chain links TRBV12-5 to TRBJ2-7; D is undetermined. The clonotype originates from an adult in good health. The specimen was peripheral blood, collected on day 0 of AZD1222 vaccination. In DNA, the CDR3 is TGTGCTAGTGGTCATAGCTCCTACGAGCAGTACTTC. Residues: CASGHSSYEQYF.